This TCR beta chain was found in a study of Ad26.COV2.S vaccination and SARS-CoV-2 variants. At the level of the study: Once or twice, 56 days apart, Ad26.COV2.S was delivered intramuscularly. Study outcomes and limitations: An underestimation of total T cell responses may have resulted from the TCR breadth and depth analyses.

The germline CDR1 and CDR2 sequences are LNHNV and YYDKDF (reference sequence). The CDR3 has 15 residues. V was cut by 0 bases and J by 1 base, with 9 bases left in between. Points on this clone: Its target is not known. Other DNA sequences of this sample code for an identical CDR3.

The treatment denotes: roughly 19 received Ad26.COV2.S at low or high dose, single or two shots; about 5 received placebo; per-sample allocation not given. Samples came from day 63 after the first vaccine or placebo injection. TCRdb's copy holds only in-frame clones and misses some; the assay was immunoSEQ multiplex PCR. The sample holds about 420,000 clones, roughly 90% seen once. This TCR was sampled from a person aged 18 to 65 who received the Ad26.COV2.S COVID-19 vaccine or a placebo. The material sequenced was peripheral blood, taken in a trial of Ad26.COV2.S vaccine versus placebo. This chain uses TRBV15 with TRBJ1-1, with D tentatively TRBD1 (6 bases). The CDR3 sequence: CATSRDTGTNTEAFF. In DNA, the CDR3 is TGTGCCACCAGCAGAGACACAGGGACGAACACTGAAGCTTTCTTT.